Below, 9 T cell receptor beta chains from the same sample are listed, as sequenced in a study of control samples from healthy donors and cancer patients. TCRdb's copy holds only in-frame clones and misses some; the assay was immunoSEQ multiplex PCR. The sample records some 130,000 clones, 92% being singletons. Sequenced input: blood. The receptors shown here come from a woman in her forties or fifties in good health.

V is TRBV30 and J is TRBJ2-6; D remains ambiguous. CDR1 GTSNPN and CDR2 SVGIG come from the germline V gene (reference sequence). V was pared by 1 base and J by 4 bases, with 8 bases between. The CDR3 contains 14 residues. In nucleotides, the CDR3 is TGTGCCTGGAGTGATGTCGCAGGGGCCAACGTCCTGACTTTC. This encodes CAWSDVAGANVLTF. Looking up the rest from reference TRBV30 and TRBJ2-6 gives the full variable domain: SQTIHQWPATLVQPVGSPLSLECTVEGTSNPNLYWYRQAAGRGLQLLFYSVGIGQISSEVPQNLSASRPQDRQFILSSKKLLLSDSGFYLCAWSDVAGANVLTFGAGSRLTVL.

The CDR3 nucleotides read TGTGCCAGCTCACCGGACGAAAAACTGTTTTTT. This sequence encodes CASSPDEKLFF. V and J are TRBV18 and TRBJ1-4; the D is unclear. The CDR3 contains 11 residues. V lost 3 bases and J 8 bases, leaving 4 bases between the germline ends. Germline lookup yields CDR1 KGHSH and CDR2 LQKENI.

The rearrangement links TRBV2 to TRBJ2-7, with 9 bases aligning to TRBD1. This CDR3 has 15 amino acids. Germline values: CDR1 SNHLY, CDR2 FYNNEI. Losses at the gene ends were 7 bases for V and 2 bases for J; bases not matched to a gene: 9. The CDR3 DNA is TGTGCCAGCATAGATGAGAGGGACAGGGCCTACGAGCAGTACTTC. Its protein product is CASIDERDRAYEQYF.

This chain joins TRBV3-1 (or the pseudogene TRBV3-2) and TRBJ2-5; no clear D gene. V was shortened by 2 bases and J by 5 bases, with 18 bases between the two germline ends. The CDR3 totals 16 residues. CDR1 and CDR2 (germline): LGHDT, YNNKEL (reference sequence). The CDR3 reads CASSQKRGWGGETQYF. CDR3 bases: TGTGCCAGCAGCCAAAAACGAGGTTGGGGTGGCGAGACCCAGTACTTC.

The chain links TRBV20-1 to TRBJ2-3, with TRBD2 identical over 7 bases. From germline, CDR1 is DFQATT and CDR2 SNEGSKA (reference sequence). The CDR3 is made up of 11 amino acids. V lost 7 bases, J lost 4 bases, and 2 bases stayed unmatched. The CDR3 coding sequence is TGCAGTGTGGCGGGGGCAGATACGCAGTATTTT. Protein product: CSVAGADTQYF.

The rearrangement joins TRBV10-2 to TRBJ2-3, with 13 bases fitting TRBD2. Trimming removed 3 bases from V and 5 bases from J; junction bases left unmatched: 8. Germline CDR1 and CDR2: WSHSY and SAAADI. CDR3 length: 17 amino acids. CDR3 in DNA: TGCGCCAGCAGTGATCCACGGACTAGCGGGAGAGGAGATACGCAGTATTTT. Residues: CASSDPRTSGRGDTQYF.

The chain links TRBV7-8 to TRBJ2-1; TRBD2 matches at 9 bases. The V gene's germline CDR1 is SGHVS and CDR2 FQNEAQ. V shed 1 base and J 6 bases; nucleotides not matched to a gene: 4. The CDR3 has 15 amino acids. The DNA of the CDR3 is TGTGCCAGCAGCTTAGTCCTAGCGGGGTTCAATGAGCAGTTCTTC. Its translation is CASSLVLAGFNEQFF.

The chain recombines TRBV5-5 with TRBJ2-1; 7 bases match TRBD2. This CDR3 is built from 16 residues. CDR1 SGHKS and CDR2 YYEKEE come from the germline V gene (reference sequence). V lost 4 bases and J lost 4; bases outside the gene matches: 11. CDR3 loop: CASSPAGFGAYNEQFF. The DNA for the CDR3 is TGTGCCAGCAGCCCAGCGGGGTTCGGGGCTTACAATGAGCAGTTCTTC.

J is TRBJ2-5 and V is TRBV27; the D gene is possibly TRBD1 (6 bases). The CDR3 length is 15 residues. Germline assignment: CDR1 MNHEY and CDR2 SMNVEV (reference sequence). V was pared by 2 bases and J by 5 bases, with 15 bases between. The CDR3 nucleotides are TGTGCCAGCAGTTTAAAGGGACACCGAGGGGAGACCCAGTACTTC. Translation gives CASSLKGHRGETQYF.